The next 22 T cell receptor beta chains were all read from a single sample in a study of post-analysis software for immune sequencing data. Overall study results and limits: There were roughly five TRBV segments more frequent in patients than controls, and TRBV5-6, TRBV5-1 and TRBV20-1 were among them.

Sequencing libraries made from TCR beta cDNA carried unique molecular identifiers. TCRdb re-analysed the PCR reads in MiXCR, keeping a single row per CDR3 protein. Here the sample spans about 200,000 distinct CDR3 sequences, 29% being singletons. These TCRs are of unknown antigen specificity. The sequenced sample was blood. The source of these receptors is a girl under 18 with multiple sclerosis.

This clonotype was found many times. CDR3 protein: CSARRIAGVPDTQYF. CDR3 coding DNA: TGCAGCGCCCGAAGGATAGCGGGAGTACCAGATACGCAGTATTTT. J is TRBJ2-3 and V is TRBV29-1; 9 nucleotides agree with TRBD2. CDR1 and CDR2 (germline): SQVTM, ANQGSEA. V was pared by 7 bases and J by 4 bases, with 12 bases of the junction left unmatched. The length of the CDR3 is 15 residues.

This clonotype was observed a handful of times. This chain joins TRBV5-1 and TRBJ2-5, with D maybe TRBD2 (6 bases). The length of the CDR3 is 17 residues. Trimming stripped 1 base from V and 2 bases from J, with 18 bases between. The V gene's germline CDR1 is SGHRS and CDR2 YFSETQ. CDR3 loop: CASSLFIGGHPQETQYF. The CDR3 DNA reads TGCGCCAGCAGCTTGTTTATCGGGGGTCATCCTCAAGAGACCCAGTACTTC.

A note on this clonotype: A single base separates this from a much larger clone, so it may be a read error. The J gene is TRBJ2-3, the V gene TRBV12-3 or TRBV12-4; D is unresolved. There are 12 residues in the CDR3. The CDR3 coding sequence is TGTGCCGGCAGCTTACTACTAGATACGCAGTATTTT. Translated, it gives CAGSLLLDTQYF.

The V call is TRBV28, the J call TRBJ2-4, with 11 bases matching TRBD1. The DNA end is more similar to TRBJ2-7, so the J call may be wrong. CDR1 is MDHEN and CDR2 is SYDVKM in the germline V gene. The CDR3 extends over 15 amino acids. CDR3 region: CASSLGGTGGCEQYF. Here the CDR3 DNA reads TGTGCCAGCAGTCTGGGGGGGACAGGGGGATGCGAGCAGTACTTC.

Comments on this clonotype: A much larger clone lies one base from this, so it may be a read error. This chain uses TRBV6-5 with TRBJ2-5; TRBD1 agrees at 8 bases. With V trimmed by 0 bases and J by 11 bases, 11 bases remained unmatched. The V gene's germline CDR1 is MNHEY and CDR2 SVGAGI. This CDR3 has 15 amino acids. This CDR3 is CASSYSSRGHNEQYF. DNA of the CDR3: TGTGCCAGCAGTTACTCGAGCAGGGGGCACAATGAGCAGTACTTC.

For this clonotype: The missing conserved phenylalanine or tryptophan at the end of this CDR3 makes a read error likely. This sequence joins TRBV6-5 and TRBJ2-1, with TRBD1 matching 9 bases. From germline, CDR1 is MNHEY and CDR2 SVGAGI. The junction had 3 bases not matched to a gene; V was cut back by 3 bases and J by 6 bases. The CDR3 extends over 14 amino acids. Here the CDR3 reads CASSYGQGTNEQFV. CDR3 nucleotide sequence: TGTGCCAGCAGTTATGGACAGGGGACCAATGAGCAGTTCGTC.

This clonotype appeared many times. The CDR3 DNA sequence: TGTGCCAGCAGCCGCGACAGCTATGGCTACACCTTC. The encoded protein is CASSRDSYGYTF. The chain is built from TRBV5-6 and TRBJ1-2; perhaps TRBD1 as D (5 bases). CDR1 is SGHDT, CDR2 YYEEEE, per germline. The V end was cut by 4 bases, the J end by 4 bases, with 8 bases between. This CDR3 is 12 amino acids long.

The chain links TRBV5-1 to TRBJ1-1; possibly TRBD1 for D (6 bases). Germline CDR1 SGHRS, CDR2 YFSETQ. The CDR3 loop spans 15 amino acids. Trimming pared 3 bases from V and 0 bases from J, leaving 12 bases between. The CDR3 here is CASSSRTGLNTEAFF. The DNA of the CDR3 is TGCGCCAGCAGCTCCCGAACAGGGTTGAACACTGAAGCTTTCTTT. The entire variable domain, with the rest obtained from reference TRBV5-1 and TRBJ1-1, is as follows: KAGVTQTPRYLIKTRGQQVTLSCSPISGHRSVSWYQQTPGQGLQFLFEYFSETQRNKGNFPGRFSGRQFSNSRSEMNVSTLELGDSALYLCASSSRTGLNTEAFFGQGTRLTVV.

There are many counts of this clonotype. The rearrangement links TRBV3-1 to TRBJ2-1; a weak D match, TRBD2 (5 bases). Germline CDR1 reads LGHDT; CDR2 reads YNNKEL (reference sequence). Trimming shortened V by 4 bases and J by 0 bases, and 10 bases separated the two germline ends. The CDR3 loop spans 15 amino acids. CDR3 region: CASSLLAGSYNEQFF. DNA of the CDR3: TGTGCCAGCAGCCTGCTGGCGGGCTCCTACAATGAGCAGTTCTTC.

The J gene is TRBJ2-7, the V gene TRBV7-9; D not certain. CDR1 is SEHNR, CDR2 FQNEAQ, per germline (reference sequence). The CDR3 extends over 13 amino acids. The germline V and J ends were trimmed by 3 bases and 1 base, with 7 bases remaining between them. This CDR3 is CASSLAASYEQYF. The CDR3 bases are TGTGCCAGCAGCTTGGCGGCTTCCTACGAGCAGTACTTC.

This clonotype was counted many times. The J gene is TRBJ1-2, the V gene TRBV5-1; TRBD1 is a possible D gene (6 bases). Germline CDR1 reads SGHRS; CDR2 reads YFSETQ. CDR3 length equals 14 residues. Trimming took off 4 bases at V and 2 bases at J, with 12 bases between the two ends. The CDR3 coding sequence is TGCGCCAGCAGCCGCCCCGGGACAAACTATGGCTACACCTTC. Translated, it gives CASSRPGTNYGYTF.

This sequence joins TRBV11-2 and TRBJ2-3, with 7 bases aligning to TRBD2. The germline V gene encodes CDR1 SGHAT and CDR2 FQNNGV. The CDR3 consists of 13 residues. V lost 8 bases to trimming and J lost 3 bases; unmatched junction nucleotides: 5. The CDR3 DNA reads as TGTGCCAGCGGCCCGGGGGGTACAGATACGCAGTATTTT. Translated, it gives CASGPGGTDTQYF.

The chain recombines TRBV9 with TRBJ2-1, with 8 bases identical to TRBD1. Trimming removed 7 bases from V and 8 bases from J; junction bases left unmatched: 11. Germline V gene lookup returns CDR1 SGDLS and CDR2 YYNGEE. This CDR3 has 14 residues. The CDR3 region has the DNA TGTGCCAGCGGTGAGAGACAGGGGTATCATGAGCAGTTCTTC. Its protein is CASGERQGYHEQFF.

This clonotype was recorded at least ten times. The chain carries TRBV20-1 and TRBJ2-7; 12 bases map to TRBD2. The junction had 3 bases not matched to a gene; V was cut back by 1 base and J by 8 bases. In germline, CDR1 is DFQATT, CDR2 SNEGSKA (reference sequence). The CDR3 runs 13 residues. The CDR3 DNA sequence: TGCAGTGCTAGAGCGACTAGCGGGAGTAAGCAGTACTTC. Amino acids: CSARATSGSKQYF.

The chain uses TRBV3-1 and TRBJ1-2; D perhaps matches TRBD1 (5 bases). CDR1 is LGHDT, CDR2 YNNKEL, per germline (reference sequence). The CDR3 runs to 16 residues. V gave up 4 bases and J gave up 6 bases, with 21 bases separating them. CDR3 sequence reads: CASSRRDWRLPNGYTF. CDR3 in DNA: TGTGCCAGCAGCCGGCGGGACTGGAGGTTGCCCAATGGCTACACCTTC.

This clonotype occurred many times. The CDR3 protein is CASSLGAYPPSDTQYF. Written as DNA, the CDR3 is TGCGCCAGCAGCTTGGGGGCCTACCCCCCTTCAGATACGCAGTATTTT. The chain recombines TRBV5-1 with TRBJ2-3; unclear D gene. The CDR3 consists of 16 residues. Germline values: CDR1 SGHRS, CDR2 YFSETQ. V was trimmed by 0 bases and J by 4 bases, leaving 15 bases between them. Combining the CDR3 with reference TRBV5-1 and TRBJ2-3 gives the whole variable domain KAGVTQTPRYLIKTRGQQVTLSCSPISGHRSVSWYQQTPGQGLQFLFEYFSETQRNKGNFPGRFSGRQFSNSRSEMNVSTLELGDSALYLCASSLGAYPPSDTQYFGPGTRLTVL.

This clonotype was picked up many times. In nucleotides, the CDR3 is TGCGCCAGCAGCTTGGCCGCCATCTACGAGCAGTACTTC. Translation gives CASSLAAIYEQYF. The rearrangement joins TRBV5-1 to TRBJ2-7; D gene unclear. Germline CDR1 is SGHRS and CDR2 is YFSETQ. Trimming cost V 0 bases and J 3 bases, with 7 bases left between them. CDR3 length: 13 residues.

This clonotype has at least ten counts. CDR3 in amino acids: CSAKGSQETQYF. CDR3 coding DNA: TGCAGTGCAAAGGGGTCACAAGAGACCCAGTACTTC. The rearrangement links TRBV20-1 to TRBJ2-5; weak D call: TRBD1 (5 bases). Trimming stripped 6 bases from V and 2 bases from J, with 10 bases between. Germline V gene data show CDR1 as DFQATT and CDR2 as SNEGSKA (reference sequence). This CDR3 contains 12 residues.

This clonotype was detected many times. The V gene is TRBV30, the J gene TRBJ2-5; D is ambiguous. Germline V gene sequence: CDR1 GTSNPN, CDR2 SVGIG (reference sequence). Trimming shortened V by 4 bases and J by 5 bases, and 11 bases separated the two germline ends. This CDR3 region has 12 residues. The CDR3 is CAWMDHRETQYF. CDR3 DNA sequence: TGTGCCTGGATGGACCATCGGGAGACCCAGTACTTC.

J is TRBJ1-6 and V is TRBV6-6; D ambiguous. This CDR3 has 16 residues. Trimming cost V 2 bases and J 8 bases, with 16 bases left between them. In germline, CDR1 is MNHNY, CDR2 SVGAGI (reference sequence). This CDR3 is CASSYTNSRSDSPLHF. CDR3 coding DNA: TGTGCCAGCAGTTACACCAATAGTCGGTCGGATTCACCCCTCCACTTT.

The CDR3 loop is CASSVASSYNEQFF. The CDR3 nucleotides read TGTGCCAGCAGTGTAGCGAGCTCCTACAATGAGCAGTTCTTC. The V and J genes are TRBV6-1 and TRBJ2-1; maybe TRBD2 (5 bases). V was shortened by 4 bases and J by 0 bases, with 7 bases between the two germline ends. This CDR3 contains 14 residues. Germline values: CDR1 MNHNS, CDR2 SASEGT.

This clonotype was found many times. The V gene is TRBV29-1, the J gene TRBJ1-2, with 9 bases that match TRBD1. The V gene end was trimmed by 6 bases and the J gene end by 3 bases; junction bases not matched to a gene: 5. This CDR3 has 13 residues. Germline lookup yields CDR1 SQVTM and CDR2 ANQGSEA. The CDR3: CSVDGQGYYGYTF. The CDR3 DNA sequence: TGCAGCGTAGATGGACAGGGGTACTATGGCTACACCTTC. Using reference TRBV29-1 and TRBJ1-2 for the parts outside the CDR3, the full variable domain is SAVISQKPSRDICQRGTSLTIQCQVDSQVTMMFWYRQQPGQSLTLIATANQGSEATYESGFVIDKFPISRPNLTFSTLTVSNMSPEDSSIYLCSVDGQGYYGYTFGSGTRLTVV.